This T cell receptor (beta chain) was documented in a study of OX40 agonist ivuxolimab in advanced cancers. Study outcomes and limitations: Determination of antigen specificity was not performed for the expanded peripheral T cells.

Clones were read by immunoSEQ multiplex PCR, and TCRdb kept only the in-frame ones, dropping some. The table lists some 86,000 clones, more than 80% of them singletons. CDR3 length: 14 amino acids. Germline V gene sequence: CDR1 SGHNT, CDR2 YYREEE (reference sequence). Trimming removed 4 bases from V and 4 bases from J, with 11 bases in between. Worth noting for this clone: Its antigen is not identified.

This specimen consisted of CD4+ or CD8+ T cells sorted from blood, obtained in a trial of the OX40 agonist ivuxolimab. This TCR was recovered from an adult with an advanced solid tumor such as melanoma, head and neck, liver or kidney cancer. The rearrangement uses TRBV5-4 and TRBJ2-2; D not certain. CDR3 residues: CASSQTHVTGELFF. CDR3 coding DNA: TGTGCCAGCAGCCAAACACACGTCACCGGGGAGCTGTTTTTT.